These 15 T cell receptor beta chains came from one sample sequenced in a study of monozygotic twins with inflammatory bowel disease. TCRdb reprocessed the 5' RACE reads, keeping one entry per CDR3 protein, no DNA. In all, the sample yields fewer than 550,000 distinct CDR3 sequences. The sequenced sample consisted of blood. The receptors stem from a human donor with ulcerative colitis or Crohn's disease, or a healthy co-twin of an affected twin (not recorded which).

CDR3 sequence reads: CASSLSGPQHF. V gene TRBV7-9 combines with J gene TRBJ1-5. The CDR3 has 11 residues. Germline V gives CDR1 SEHNR, CDR2 FQNEAQ (reference sequence).

The rearrangement joins TRBV15 to TRBJ2-1; TCRdb indicates TRBD1, and absent DNA this call remains unverified. Germline CDR1 and CDR2: LNHNV and YYDKDF (reference sequence). The CDR3 runs 17 residues. CDR3 loop: CATSRDRYRGGYNEQFF.

J is TRBJ1-1 and V is TRBV30; TCRdb returns TRBD1, unconfirmable since there is no DNA. Germline CDR1 and CDR2: GTSNPN and SVGIG (reference sequence). The CDR3 consists of 15 residues. CDR3 in amino acids: CAWRHRGTRGTEAFF.

The V gene is TRBV5-1, the J gene TRBJ2-7; the TRBD2 assignment by TCRdb is unverifiable without DNA. CDR1 and CDR2 from the germline V gene are SGHRS and YFSETQ. The CDR3 covers 14 residues. The CDR3 reads CASSLGQGPREQYF.

The chain combines TRBV6-5 with TRBJ2-1; TCRdb's assignment of TRBD2 cannot be checked, as there is no DNA. Looked up from germline, CDR1 is MNHEY and CDR2 is SVGAGI. This CDR3 contains 15 residues. This CDR3 is CASSFLAGSGNEQFF.

The chain is built from TRBV29-1 and TRBJ2-3. Germline assignment: CDR1 SQVTM and CDR2 ANQGSEA. The CDR3 is 11 amino acids. CDR3 residues: CSVPRADTQYF.

The CDR3 protein is CAISHSYEQYF. The gene calls are TRBV10-3 and TRBJ2-7. The germline V gene has CDR1 ENHRY and CDR2 SYGVKD. The CDR3 runs 11 residues.

The rearrangement uses TRBV4-1 and TRBJ2-7; the TCRdb D gene call, TRBD1, has no DNA to confirm it. The CDR3 runs 15 residues. CDR1 is MGHRA and CDR2 is YSYEKL in the germline V gene. CDR3 residues: CASSQAGMGGSEQYF.

The chain employs TRBV19 and TRBJ1-1; the TCRdb call, TRBD1, lacks DNA for checking. Germline V gives CDR1 LNHDA, CDR2 SQIVND (reference sequence). This CDR3 is built from 17 residues. The CDR3 spells CASSIFPWTGGLTEAFF.

The chain couples TRBV7-9 to TRBJ1-2; without DNA, the TCRdb call of TRBD1 cannot be checked. Germline loops: CDR1 SEHNR, CDR2 FQNEAQ (reference sequence). The CDR3 is made up of 13 amino acids. Here the CDR3 reads CASSTGASYGYTF.

This rearrangement joins TRBV2 to TRBJ2-7. Germline-derived CDR1 and CDR2 are SNHLY and FYNNEI. The CDR3 is 14 residues long. CDR3 sequence: CASSEGWGPYEQYF.

The CDR3 protein is CASSHQGDGTEAFF. The chain uses TRBV12-3 or TRBV12-4 and TRBJ1-1; TCRdb's D gene call, TRBD1, goes unchecked for lack of DNA. This CDR3 has 14 amino acids.

The CDR3 spells CASSSQPKEKLFF. The rearrangement uses TRBV7-9 and TRBJ1-4. Germline CDR1 reads SEHNR; CDR2 reads FQNEAQ (reference sequence). The CDR3 has 13 amino acids. Drawing the rest from reference TRBV7-9 and TRBJ1-4, the complete variable domain is DTGVSQNPRHKITKRGQNVTFRCDPISEHNRLYWYRQTLGQGPEFLTYFQNEAQLEKSRLLSDRFSAERPKGSFSTLEIQRTEQGDSAMYLCASSSQPKEKLFFGSGTQLSVL.

The CDR3 is CASSLWALEQFF. The gene calls are TRBV5-6 and TRBJ2-1. Germline lookup yields CDR1 SGHDT and CDR2 YYEEEE. The CDR3 extends over 12 amino acids.

The rearrangement links TRBV19 to TRBJ2-1; TCRdb returns TRBD1, unconfirmable since there is no DNA. Germline CDR1 reads LNHDA; CDR2 reads SQIVND (reference sequence). The CDR3 loop spans 17 amino acids. The CDR3 reads CASRMSPNRRGRDEQFF.